This entry lists 26 T cell receptor beta chains sequenced from one sample in a study of T cell responses to AZD1222 COVID-19 vaccine. TCRdb's table, derived via immunoSEQ multiplex PCR, lists solely in-frame clones and lacks some. Altogether about 97,000 clones are present, roughly 89% being singletons, with the ten largest covering about 7.8%. This material consisted of peripheral blood, taken on day 0 of AZD1222 vaccination. These receptors all come from an adult in good health.

V usage is TRBV2 and J usage is TRBJ1-1; TRBD1 agrees at 9 bases. J was trimmed by 4 bases and V by 6 bases; bases with no gene match: 9. The CDR3 is made up of 15 amino acids. CDR1 and CDR2 (germline): SNHLY, FYNNEI. The CDR3: CASRRGTGRGTEAFF. DNA of the CDR3: TGTGCCAGCAGGAGGGGGACAGGGAGGGGCACTGAAGCTTTCTTT.

The rearrangement links TRBV4-2 to TRBJ2-1, with 15 bases aligning to TRBD2. J gave up 7 bases and V 2 bases, and 3 bases lay outside the gene matches. The CDR3 covers 16 residues. CDR1 and CDR2 from the germline V gene are LGHNA and YNFKEQ. This chain's CDR3 is CASSQPGTSGGNEQFF. The DNA for the CDR3 is TGTGCCAGCAGCCAACCCGGGACTAGCGGGGGGAATGAGCAGTTCTTC.

The V gene is TRBV4-3, the J gene TRBJ2-7, with D perhaps TRBD1 (6 bases). The CDR3 has 15 amino acids. Germline V gene lookup returns CDR1 LGHNA and CDR2 YSLEER. Deletions cut 2 bases from V and 1 base from J, with 12 bases between. The CDR3 spells CASSQFLGQSYEQYF. CDR3 in DNA: TGCGCCAGCAGCCAATTCCTGGGACAATCCTACGAGCAGTACTTC.

The genes are TRBV5-4 and TRBJ2-7, with D perhaps TRBD1 (6 bases). V lost 3 bases to trimming and J lost 2 bases, with 15 bases between them. The CDR3 is 15 residues long. The germline V gene encodes CDR1 SGHNT and CDR2 YYREEE (reference sequence). CDR3 DNA sequence: TGTGCCAGCAGCTCCTCTAGAACAGGGCCCTACGAGCAGTACTTC. Its protein is CASSSSRTGPYEQYF.

V is TRBV29-1 and J is TRBJ1-3; D is possibly TRBD1 (5 bases). The CDR3 consists of 13 residues. CDR1 SQVTM and CDR2 ANQGSEA come from the germline V gene. The CDR3 reads CSIRDGAGNTIYF. DNA of the CDR3: TGCAGTATCAGGGATGGGGCTGGAAACACCATATATTTT.

The chain employs TRBV3-1 (or the pseudogene TRBV3-2) and TRBJ2-3; no firm D call. CDR1 is LGHDT, CDR2 YNNKEL, per germline (reference sequence). This CDR3 has 17 amino acids. The ends were cut back, 0 bases at V and 4 bases at J, with 17 bases in the middle. The CDR3 is CASSQDWASLYPDTQYF. The CDR3, as DNA: TGTGCCAGCAGCCAAGATTGGGCCTCACTCTACCCAGATACGCAGTATTTT.

The chain employs TRBV2 and TRBJ1-4; perhaps TRBD1 as D (6 bases). Between the trimmed V and J ends, which lost 2 bases and 5 bases, there was a span of 15 bases. This CDR3 spans 16 amino acids. Germline V gene sequence: CDR1 SNHLY, CDR2 FYNNEI. CDR3 residues: CASSETGRGLNEKLFF. DNA of the CDR3: TGTGCCAGCAGTGAAACAGGGAGGGGGTTAAATGAAAAACTGTTTTTT.

The chain has TRBV7-2 and TRBJ2-6, with D maybe TRBD1 (6 bases). Germline lookup yields CDR1 SGHTA and CDR2 FQGNSA. The CDR3 has 16 amino acids. V was pared by 1 base and J by 2 bases, with 9 bases between. The DNA of the CDR3 is TGTGCCAGCAGCTTAGGGGCAGGGGCTGGGGCCAACGTCCTGACTTTC. Its translation: CASSLGAGAGANVLTF.

The V call is TRBV28, the J call TRBJ1-2; 10 nucleotides align to TRBD1. Germline lookup yields CDR1 MDHEN and CDR2 SYDVKM. The CDR3 spans 17 residues. V trimming: 3 bases; J trimming: 5 bases; junction bases outside the gene matches: 12. CDR3 DNA sequence: TGTGCCAGCAGTTTCCATAGACAGGGGGCCCGGTATTATGGCTACACCTTC. Its translation is CASSFHRQGARYYGYTF.

The chain joins TRBV5-1 to TRBJ1-1; D perhaps matches TRBD1 (6 bases). Germline V lookup: CDR1 SGHRS, CDR2 YFSETQ. This CDR3 region has 15 residues. V was clipped by 3 bases and J by 3 bases, with 15 bases between them. The CDR3, as DNA: TGCGCCAGCAGCTCGACGGGGGCGCAGGACACTGAAGCTTTCTTT. This gives the protein CASSSTGAQDTEAFF.

The chain joins TRBV30 to TRBJ2-3; tentatively, D is TRBD1 or TRBD2 (6 bases each). The CDR3 spans 14 residues. Looked up from germline, CDR1 is GTSNPN and CDR2 is SVGIG (reference sequence). V was cut by 3 bases and J by 6 bases, with 16 bases left in between. The CDR3 sequence: CAWSEGGGLDTQYF. The CDR3 nucleotides are TGTGCCTGGAGCGAGGGGGGTGGGTTGGATACGCAGTATTTT.

The CDR3 DNA follows: TGTGCCAGCAGCGCAGGGACAGCGAACCGAGGGGCTTTCTTT. It specifies CASSAGTANRGAFF. The V gene is TRBV11-2, the J gene TRBJ1-1; TRBD1 aligns across 7 bases. CDR3 size: 14 residues. The V gene's germline CDR1 is SGHAT and CDR2 FQNNGV. V was pared by 5 bases and J by 11 bases, with 14 bases of the junction left unmatched. The whole variable domain, filled in from reference TRBV11-2 and TRBJ1-1, reads EAGVAQSPRYKIIEKRQSVAFWCNPISGHATLYWYQQILGQGPKLLIQFQNNGVVDDSQLPKDRFSAERLKGVDSTLKIQPAKLEDSAVYLCASSAGTANRGAFFGQGTRLTVV.

This chain links TRBV29-1 with TRBJ1-1; D unresolved. V was cut by 2 bases and J by 5 bases, with 21 bases left in between. CDR1 is SQVTM, CDR2 ANQGSEA, per germline. The CDR3 totals 16 residues. The CDR3 reads CSVETRQGIWRTEAFF. In DNA form, the CDR3 reads TGCAGCGTTGAAACGCGACAAGGAATATGGAGGACTGAAGCTTTCTTT.

The chain has TRBV23-1 and TRBJ1-5; 9 bases line up with TRBD1. TRBV23-1 is recorded as an ORF, its role being uncertain. The CDR3 contains 15 residues. V was clipped by 2 bases and J by 7 bases; unmatched bases: 6. The CDR3 region is CASSQMGQGGQPQHF. CDR3 in DNA: TGCGCCAGCAGTCAAATGGGACAGGGTGGGCAGCCCCAGCATTTT.

The rearrangement links TRBV5-6 to TRBJ2-2; D is possibly TRBD1 (5 bases). V was clipped by 6 bases and J by 10 bases, with 16 bases between them. Germline V gives CDR1 SGHDT, CDR2 YYEEEE. This CDR3 has 13 amino acids. CDR3 DNA sequence: TGTGCCAGCAACGTCCAGGGTCCTGAGGAGCTGTTTTTT. Translated: CASNVQGPEELFF.

The chain joins TRBV11-1 to TRBJ2-7, with D unclear. Trimming stripped 3 bases from V and 3 bases from J, with 15 bases between. Germline V gene sequence: CDR1 SGHAT, CDR2 FQDESV (reference sequence). This CDR3 is 15 amino acids long. The CDR3 DNA reads TGTGCCAGCAGCTTTCGGGTTGAACTGAGCTACGAGCAGTACTTC. This codes for CASSFRVELSYEQYF.

The chain combines TRBV19 with TRBJ1-5; D remains ambiguous. Trimming shortened V by 0 bases and J by 0 bases, and 9 bases separated the two germline ends. Germline V CDR1 and CDR2: LNHDA, SQIVND (reference sequence). This CDR3 has 16 amino acids. The CDR3 bases are TGTGCCAGTAGTATAGATCTGGGCTTTAGCAATCAGCCCCAGCATTTT. Protein product: CASSIDLGFSNQPQHF.

J is TRBJ1-5 and V is TRBV19; a weak D match, TRBD1 (5 bases). Germline lookup yields CDR1 LNHDA and CDR2 SQIVND (reference sequence). This CDR3 is built from 15 residues. V was trimmed by 6 bases and J by 2 bases, leaving 14 bases between them. CDR3 DNA sequence: TGTGCCAGTAGGCCAGGGTTCGGGGGCAATCAGCCCCAGCATTTT. It codes for CASRPGFGGNQPQHF.

This rearrangement joins TRBV9 to TRBJ1-1; D unresolved. This CDR3 spans 15 amino acids. Germline loops: CDR1 SGDLS, CDR2 YYNGEE. V was cut by 3 bases and J by 2 bases, with 14 bases left in between. CDR3 in DNA: TGTGCCAGCAGCGCCCTTGGACTGATCAACACTGAAGCTTTCTTT. Translated, it gives CASSALGLINTEAFF.

V usage is TRBV7-8 and J usage is TRBJ1-1; D is undetermined. In germline, CDR1 is SGHVS, CDR2 FQNEAQ. V was cut by 1 base and J by 5 bases, with 11 bases left in between. CDR3 length equals 14 residues. DNA for the CDR3: TGTGCCAGCAGCTTAGAGGGCAGTTATACTGAAGCTTTCTTT. Amino acids: CASSLEGSYTEAFF.

The chain is built from TRBV7-9 and TRBJ1-5; D might be TRBD1 (6 bases). The CDR3 sequence is 16 residues long. The V end was cut by 1 base, the J end by 5 bases, with 15 bases between. Germline CDR1 reads SEHNR; CDR2 reads FQNEAQ (reference sequence). DNA of the CDR3: TGTGCCAGCAGCTTAGGTACGGGGGCGACGGATCAGCCCCAGCATTTT. It specifies CASSLGTGATDQPQHF. The variable domain in full, with the rest retrieved from reference TRBV7-9 and TRBJ1-5, is DTGVSQNPRHKITKRGQNVTFRCDPISEHNRLYWYRQTLGQGPEFLTYFQNEAQLEKSRLLSDRFSAERPKGSFSTLEIQRTEQGDSAMYLCASSLGTGATDQPQHFGDGTRLSIL.

The chain recombines TRBV18 with TRBJ1-1; D is uncertain. Germline lookup yields CDR1 KGHSH and CDR2 LQKENI. The CDR3 is made up of 14 amino acids. V was clipped by 2 bases and J by 1 base, with 8 bases between them. CDR3 in amino acids: CASSPSGGNTEAFF. The CDR3 DNA reads as TGTGCCAGCTCACCATCGGGTGGGAACACTGAAGCTTTCTTT.

The V call is TRBV7-9, the J call TRBJ2-7; 9 nucleotides align to TRBD2. CDR3 length: 15 residues. Germline lookup yields CDR1 SEHNR and CDR2 FQNEAQ (reference sequence). Unmatched junction bases numbered 3, after V lost 1 base and J lost 2 bases. The CDR3 sequence: CASSLGGRAPYEQYF. The CDR3 nucleotides read TGTGCCAGCAGCTTAGGCGGGAGGGCGCCCTACGAGCAGTACTTC. Looking up the rest from reference TRBV7-9 and TRBJ2-7 gives the full variable domain: DTGVSQNPRHKITKRGQNVTFRCDPISEHNRLYWYRQTLGQGPEFLTYFQNEAQLEKSRLLSDRFSAERPKGSFSTLEIQRTEQGDSAMYLCASSLGGRAPYEQYFGPGTRLTVT.

The genes are TRBV28 and TRBJ2-4, with 8 bases that match TRBD1. V lost 5 bases, J lost 8 bases, and 11 bases stayed unmatched. Looked up from germline, CDR1 is MDHEN and CDR2 is SYDVKM. The CDR3 runs 15 residues. The CDR3 region is CASSAATGVTYIQYF. The CDR3 nucleotides are TGTGCCAGCAGTGCAGCGACAGGGGTGACGTACATTCAGTACTTC.

A single count supports this clone. The V gene is TRBV18, the J gene TRBJ1-1; D remains ambiguous. The CDR3 runs 14 residues. From germline, CDR1 is KGHSH and CDR2 LQKENI. V lost 4 bases, J lost 5 bases, and 14 bases lay in between. The CDR3: CASSLEEGRTEAFF. As DNA, the CDR3 is TGTGCCAGCTCACTGGAGGAGGGTCGGACTGAAGCTTTCTTT.

V usage is TRBV18 and J usage is TRBJ1-5; 10 bases align to TRBD1. This CDR3 region has 14 residues. The germline gives CDR1 KGHSH, CDR2 LQKENI. V lost 3 bases and J lost 4; bases outside the gene matches: 0. The DNA for the CDR3 is TGTGCCAGCTCACCGGGACAGGGGAATCAGCCCCAGCATTTT. It encodes CASSPGQGNQPQHF.